This TCR beta chain was recorded in a study of cytomegalovirus exposure and HLA in healthy donors. The germline CDR1 and CDR2 sequences are MDHEN and SYDVKM. There are 13 residues in the CDR3. Trimming removed 7 bases from V and 6 bases from J, with 13 bases in between. The PCR made use of 60 Vbeta and 13 Jbeta primers. Profiled with immunoSEQ multiplex PCR; TCRdb holds only in-frame clones, not every one. In the table there are about 94,000 clones, over 65% of which are singletons. The rearrangement uses TRBV28 and TRBJ2-1; D unclear. This clonotype originated in a human donor in good health. The sequencing input was PBMCs. The CDR3 here is CASTPTPSNEQFF. The CDR3 region has the DNA TGTGCCAGCACCCCCACTCCCTCCAATGAGCAGTTCTTC.